This T cell receptor (beta chain) was profiled in a study of T-cell memory formation after mild COVID-19. Study at large: The two donors had largely donor-specific TCR clusters. Notes on the study in general: The authors left the SARS-CoV-2 specificity of second-wave clones peaking on day 37 unconfirmed. For contracting clones, CD4+ ones sat mainly in CM and EM, CD8+ in EMRA.

To note about this clonotype: Its antigen remains unknown.

The CDR3 loop spans 12 amino acids. Per germline, CDR1 SEHNR and CDR2 FQNEAQ (reference sequence). V lost 2 bases and J 7 bases, leaving 8 bases between the germline ends. Employing constant-segment primers, 5'RACE generated TCR alpha and TCR beta cDNA libraries bearing sample barcodes and UMIs. Via MiXCR, TCRdb re-called the 5' RACE reads, giving one row per CDR3 protein. This table has 560,000 or so distinct CDR3 sequences, about 18% appearing once. The TCR sequence derives from an adult woman who had mild COVID-19 (a few samples of this study predate the infection). Cell type and time point are not known. Sequenced input: PBMCs or a T cell subset sorted from them (not recorded which). V usage is TRBV7-9 and J usage is TRBJ1-2; no firm D call. CDR3 residues: CASSLYERGYTF. The CDR3 DNA reads TGTGCCAGCAGCTTATATGAACGTGGCTACACCTTC.